These T cell receptor beta chains were read from a single sample in a study of blood T cell repertoires in COVID-19. Method: immunoSEQ multiplex PCR; TCRdb's copy keeps in-frame clones and lacks some. The table lists some 130,000 clones, approximately 87% of them singletons. The sample consisted of peripheral blood. The receptor source for this set is a human donor in a cohort sampled during active COVID-19. The CDR3 runs from the conserved cysteine through the conserved F or W. The order of the fields is V gene, D gene, clone size, J gene, CDR3 protein, CDR3 DNA. A D gene is named only where the DNA matches it firmly. Only part of the rows carry a size: once, few, many, or a class if the clone is expanded.

V gene: TRBV18; D gene: NA; clone size: NA; J gene: TRBJ1-4; CDR3 protein: CASSSHRTPYEKLFF; CDR3 DNA: TGTGCCAGCTCGTCACACAGGACCCCCTATGAAAAACTGTTTTTT
V gene: TRBV7-2; D gene: TRBD1; clone size: NA; J gene: TRBJ2-1; CDR3 protein: CASSLAGGAFNEQFF; CDR3 DNA: TGTGCCAGCAGCTTAGCAGGGGGCGCATTCAATGAGCAGTTCTTC
V gene: TRBV5-1; D gene: NA; clone size: few; J gene: TRBJ1-6; CDR3 protein: CASSLSGMRNSPLHF; CDR3 DNA: TGCGCCAGCAGCTTGTCAGGGATGAGGAATTCACCCCTCCACTTT
V gene: TRBV27; D gene: NA; clone size: NA; J gene: TRBJ1-6; CDR3 protein: CASSLYRNSPLHF; CDR3 DNA: TGTGCCAGCAGTTTGTACAGGAATTCACCCCTCCACTTT
V gene: TRBV25-1; D gene: NA; clone size: NA; J gene: TRBJ1-4; CDR3 protein: CASSAPPSGPKNEKLFF; CDR3 DNA: TGTGCCAGCAGTGCCCCCCCATCTGGGCCTAAGAATGAAAAACTGTTTTTT
V gene: TRBV9; D gene: NA; clone size: many; J gene: TRBJ2-7; CDR3 protein: CASSPAAGMVDEQYF; CDR3 DNA: TGTGCCAGCAGCCCCGCGGCGGGGATGGTAGACGAGCAGTACTTC
V gene: TRBV29-1; D gene: TRBD1; clone size: NA; J gene: TRBJ2-5; CDR3 protein: CSGTGGQETQYF; CDR3 DNA: TGCAGCGGTACAGGGGGTCAAGAGACCCAGTACTTC
V gene: TRBV12-5; D gene: NA; clone size: NA; J gene: TRBJ2-7; CDR3 protein: CASGLGRGAPDEQYF; CDR3 DNA: TGTGCTAGTGGTTTGGGGAGGGGAGCCCCGGACGAGCAGTACTTC
V gene: TRBV9; D gene: NA; clone size: NA; J gene: TRBJ1-2; CDR3 protein: CASSPTQYYGYTF; CDR3 DNA: TGTGCCAGCAGCCCGACACAGTACTATGGCTACACCTTC
V gene: TRBV19; D gene: NA; clone size: NA; J gene: TRBJ2-3; CDR3 protein: CASSYQALSTDTQYF; CDR3 DNA: TGTGCCAGTAGTTACCAGGCCCTTAGCACAGATACGCAGTATTTT
V gene: TRBV7-2; D gene: TRBD2; clone size: NA; J gene: TRBJ2-3; CDR3 protein: CASSLRPGTSGSTDTQYF; CDR3 DNA: TGTGCCAGCAGCTTACGCCCCGGGACTAGCGGGAGCACAGATACGCAGTATTTT
V gene: TRBV20-1; D gene: TRBD2; clone size: NA; J gene: TRBJ2-5; CDR3 protein: CSGLAAETQYF; CDR3 DNA: TGCAGTGGACTAGCGGCGGAGACCCAGTACTTC
V gene: TRBV9; D gene: NA; clone size: NA; J gene: TRBJ1-1; CDR3 protein: CASSADNMNTEAFF; CDR3 DNA: TGTGCCAGCAGCGCGGACAACATGAACACTGAAGCTTTCTTT
V gene: TRBV18; D gene: TRBD1; clone size: NA; J gene: TRBJ2-1; CDR3 protein: CASSRGGTGAYNEQFF; CDR3 DNA: TGTGCCAGCTCACGAGGAGGCACAGGGGCATACAATGAGCAGTTCTTC
V gene: TRBV21-1; D gene: NA; clone size: once; J gene: TRBJ2-6; CDR3 protein: CASSIGDRVRPGANVLTF; CDR3 DNA: TGTGCCAGCAGCATCGGGGACAGGGTTAGACCTGGGGCCAACGTCCTGACTTTC
V gene: TRBV7-3; D gene: NA; clone size: once; J gene: TRBJ2-1; CDR3 protein: CASKQIYNEQFF; CDR3 DNA: TGTGCCAGCAAACAGATCTACAATGAGCAGTTCTTC
V gene: TRBV7-9; D gene: TRBD2; clone size: NA; J gene: TRBJ2-3; CDR3 protein: CASSPRRGTSGISTDTQYF; CDR3 DNA: TGTGCCAGCAGCCCCCGCAGGGGGACTAGCGGGATTAGCACAGATACGCAGTATTTT
V gene: TRBV23-1; D gene: TRBD1; clone size: few; J gene: TRBJ1-2; CDR3 protein: CASSQFGTGRPSNYGYTF; CDR3 DNA: TGCGCCAGCAGTCAATTTGGGACAGGGAGGCCCTCTAACTATGGCTACACCTTC
V gene: TRBV9; D gene: TRBD2; clone size: NA; J gene: TRBJ2-3; CDR3 protein: CASRRTSGSADTQYF; CDR3 DNA: TGTGCCAGCAGGAGGACTAGCGGGAGTGCAGATACGCAGTATTTT
V gene: TRBV19; D gene: TRBD1; clone size: few; J gene: TRBJ1-1; CDR3 protein: CASGRTGNTEAFF; CDR3 DNA: TGTGCCAGTGGGCGGACAGGGAACACTGAAGCTTTCTTT
V gene: TRBV6-2/TRBV6-3; D gene: NA; clone size: once; J gene: TRBJ1-1; CDR3 protein: CASSPGLSRDTEAFF; CDR3 DNA: TGTGCCAGCAGTCCCGGACTCTCGAGGGACACTGAAGCTTTCTTT
V gene: TRBV6-1; D gene: NA; clone size: NA; J gene: TRBJ1-2; CDR3 protein: CASSEARNNYGYTF; CDR3 DNA: TGTGCCAGCAGTGAAGCCAGGAACAACTATGGCTACACCTTC
V gene: TRBV19; D gene: NA; clone size: NA; J gene: TRBJ1-5; CDR3 protein: CASSIFGESNQPQHF; CDR3 DNA: TGTGCCAGTAGTATTTTCGGGGAAAGCAATCAGCCCCAGCATTTT
V gene: TRBV11-1; D gene: NA; clone size: NA; J gene: TRBJ2-1; CDR3 protein: CASSLATQPGGNEQFF; CDR3 DNA: TGTGCCAGCAGCTTAGCGACACAACCCGGCGGGAATGAGCAGTTCTTC
V gene: TRBV18; D gene: NA; clone size: NA; J gene: TRBJ2-1; CDR3 protein: CASSPVGPSGYNEQFF; CDR3 DNA: TGTGCCAGCTCACCCGTAGGACCCTCGGGATACAATGAGCAGTTCTTC
V gene: TRBV5-4; D gene: TRBD1; clone size: once; J gene: TRBJ2-7; CDR3 protein: CASSYPGQGRDEQYF; CDR3 DNA: TGTGCCAGCAGCTACCCGGGACAGGGGAGGGACGAGCAGTACTTC
V gene: TRBV6-5; D gene: NA; clone size: NA; J gene: TRBJ1-1; CDR3 protein: CASSYGRSTEAFF; CDR3 DNA: TGTGCCAGCAGTTACGGGAGGAGCACTGAGGCTTTCTTT
V gene: TRBV2; D gene: NA; clone size: NA; J gene: TRBJ1-2; CDR3 protein: CASSSPRGYTF; CDR3 DNA: TGTGCCAGCAGTTCACCCCGGGGCTACACCTTC
V gene: TRBV7-2; D gene: NA; clone size: NA; J gene: TRBJ2-1; CDR3 protein: CASSLEGAYNEQFF; CDR3 DNA: TGTGCCAGCAGCTTAGAAGGGGCGTACAATGAGCAGTTCTTC
V gene: TRBV18; D gene: NA; clone size: NA; J gene: TRBJ1-1; CDR3 protein: CASSRENTEAFF; CDR3 DNA: TGTGCCAGCTCCAGGGAGAACACTGAAGCTTTCTTT
V gene: TRBV19; D gene: NA; clone size: NA; J gene: TRBJ1-3; CDR3 protein: CASSIGANQGNTIYF; CDR3 DNA: TGTGCCAGTAGTATAGGTGCAAACCAGGGAAACACCATATATTTT
V gene: TRBV11-2; D gene: NA; clone size: NA; J gene: TRBJ2-7; CDR3 protein: CASSLNRDYEQYF; CDR3 DNA: TGTGCCAGCAGCTTAAACAGGGACTACGAGCAGTACTTC
V gene: TRBV6-6; D gene: TRBD1; clone size: many; J gene: TRBJ1-1; CDR3 protein: CASGTGDMNTEAFF; CDR3 DNA: TGTGCCAGCGGGACAGGTGACATGAACACTGAAGCTTTCTTT
V gene: TRBV11-1; D gene: TRBD1; clone size: NA; J gene: TRBJ2-2; CDR3 protein: CASSFGTENTGELFF; CDR3 DNA: TGTGCCAGCAGCTTTGGGACAGAAAACACCGGGGAGCTGTTTTTT
V gene: TRBV24-1; D gene: TRBD2; clone size: NA; J gene: TRBJ2-5; CDR3 protein: CATSDGGTSPSGETQYF; CDR3 DNA: TGTGCCACCAGTGATGGTGGGACTAGCCCGAGTGGAGAGACCCAGTACTTC
V gene: TRBV7-2; D gene: TRBD2; clone size: NA; J gene: TRBJ2-7; CDR3 protein: CASSPQRGGFYEQYF; CDR3 DNA: TGTGCCAGCAGCCCGCAGCGGGGAGGATTCTACGAGCAGTACTTC
V gene: TRBV28; D gene: NA; clone size: NA; J gene: TRBJ1-2; CDR3 protein: CASSFDYGYTF; CDR3 DNA: TGTGCCAGCAGTTTCGACTATGGCTACACCTTC
V gene: TRBV3-1/TRBV3-2; D gene: NA; clone size: NA; J gene: TRBJ2-1; CDR3 protein: CASSQDSASARSDEQFF; CDR3 DNA: TGTGCCAGCAGCCAAGATTCGGCTAGCGCGAGATCGGATGAGCAGTTCTTC
V gene: TRBV3-1/TRBV3-2; D gene: TRBD2; clone size: NA; J gene: TRBJ2-2; CDR3 protein: CASSRGLATGELFF; CDR3 DNA: TGTGCCAGCAGCCGCGGACTAGCGACCGGGGAGCTGTTTTTT
V gene: TRBV5-1; D gene: NA; clone size: NA; J gene: TRBJ2-5; CDR3 protein: CASRFGEETQYF; CDR3 DNA: TGCGCCAGCAGGTTCGGGGAAGAGACCCAGTACTTC
V gene: TRBV6-5; D gene: NA; clone size: NA; J gene: TRBJ1-1; CDR3 protein: CASSYGERETEAFF; CDR3 DNA: TGTGCCAGCAGTTACGGGGAGAGGGAGACTGAAGCTTTCTTT
V gene: TRBV30; D gene: NA; clone size: NA; J gene: TRBJ2-1; CDR3 protein: CAWGTSPYNEQFF; CDR3 DNA: TGTGCCTGGGGTACGAGTCCTTACAATGAGCAGTTCTTC
V gene: TRBV6-6; D gene: TRBD1; clone size: NA; J gene: TRBJ2-2; CDR3 protein: CASSSSGGAGTGELFF; CDR3 DNA: TGTGCCAGCAGTTCTTCAGGGGGCGCGGGCACCGGGGAGCTGTTTTTT
V gene: TRBV28; D gene: TRBD1; clone size: NA; J gene: TRBJ2-7; CDR3 protein: CASSGTGEFRSEQYF; CDR3 DNA: TGTGCCAGCAGTGGGACAGGGGAATTTCGGAGCGAGCAGTACTTC
V gene: TRBV24-1; D gene: TRBD1; clone size: NA; J gene: TRBJ2-2; CDR3 protein: CATSEGQGYTGELFF; CDR3 DNA: TGTGCCACCAGTGAAGGACAGGGGTACACCGGGGAGCTGTTTTTT
V gene: TRBV3-1/TRBV3-2; D gene: TRBD1; clone size: NA; J gene: TRBJ2-5; CDR3 protein: CASSTRDRVQETQYF; CDR3 DNA: TGTGCCAGCAGCACCCGGGACAGGGTCCAAGAGACCCAGTACTTC
V gene: TRBV6-2/TRBV6-3; D gene: TRBD1; clone size: NA; J gene: TRBJ1-2; CDR3 protein: CASSQPGQGTYGYTF; CDR3 DNA: TGTGCCAGCAGTCAACCGGGACAGGGTACCTATGGCTACACCTTC
V gene: TRBV9; D gene: TRBD2; clone size: NA; J gene: TRBJ2-3; CDR3 protein: CASSAWTSGGTDTQYF; CDR3 DNA: TGTGCCAGCAGCGCTTGGACTAGCGGGGGCACAGATACGCAGTATTTT
V gene: TRBV2; D gene: NA; clone size: NA; J gene: TRBJ2-2; CDR3 protein: CASSVGGPNTGELFF; CDR3 DNA: TGTGCCAGCAGTGTGGGGGGGCCGAACACCGGGGAGCTGTTTTTT
V gene: TRBV6-2/TRBV6-3; D gene: TRBD2; clone size: NA; J gene: TRBJ2-1; CDR3 protein: CASSWTSGSAYNEQFF; CDR3 DNA: TGTGCCAGCAGTTGGACTAGCGGGAGTGCCTACAATGAGCAGTTCTTC
V gene: TRBV10-3; D gene: NA; clone size: NA; J gene: TRBJ2-1; CDR3 protein: CAISPQGYEQFF; CDR3 DNA: TGTGCCATCAGCCCCCAGGGTTATGAGCAGTTCTTC
V gene: TRBV5-8; D gene: NA; clone size: NA; J gene: TRBJ1-2; CDR3 protein: CASSSRTGYTF; CDR3 DNA: TGTGCCAGCAGCAGTAGGACAGGCTACACCTTC
V gene: TRBV30; D gene: TRBD1; clone size: NA; J gene: TRBJ1-2; CDR3 protein: CAWVGGQGSHGYTF; CDR3 DNA: TGTGCCTGGGTCGGGGGACAGGGATCCCATGGCTACACCTTC
V gene: TRBV3-1/TRBV3-2; D gene: NA; clone size: NA; J gene: TRBJ1-1; CDR3 protein: CASSPRLPGGLPAFF; CDR3 DNA: TGTGCCAGCAGCCCACGTCTCCCGGGGGGGCTTCCGGCTTTCTTT